These T cell receptor beta chains were read from a single sample in a study of response to subunit inactivated influenza vaccine. TCRdb re-called the RT-PCR reads through MiXCR, storing one row per CDR3 protein. The repertoire holds 700,000 to 900,000 distinct CDR3 sequences, 21% seen once, with roughly 10% in the top ten. The specimen comprised PBMCs from blood, sampled less than 6 days after vaccination. All receptors come from a man aged 50 or older who received an inactivated influenza vaccine. CDR3s include the opening cysteine and the closing phenylalanine or tryptophan. A D gene is named only where the DNA matches it firmly. Expanded clones get a size class; other rows say once, few or many, or leave the size out.

V gene	clone size	D gene	J gene	CDR3 DNA	CDR3 protein
TRBV9	many	NA	TRBJ2-7	TGTGCCAGCAGCGAGTCGACAGGTTTCTACGAGCAGTACTTC	CASSESTGFYEQYF
TRBV20-1	few	NA	TRBJ2-1	TGCAGTGCTAGGGGCGGGATCTACAATGAGCAGTTCTTC	CSARGGIYNEQFF
TRBV7-8	NA	TRBD2	TRBJ2-3	TGTGCCAGCAGCTGGACGGGGTCTAGCGGGTTCTCAGATACGCAGTATTTT	CASSWTGSSGFSDTQYF
TRBV5-1	few	TRBD1	TRBJ1-1	TGCGCCAGCAGCCGATTTTCAGGGGGAGAAGCTTTCTTT	CASSRFSGGEAFF
TRBV6-5	once	NA	TRBJ1-5	TGTGCCAGCAGTACTGGGAGGCATAGCAATCAGCCCCAGCATTTT	CASSTGRHSNQPQHF
TRBV25-1	NA	TRBD1	TRBJ1-1	TGTGCCAGCAGCGCAACGGGACAGGAGAAAAATACAATGAACACTGAAGCTTTCTTT	CASSATGQEKNTMNTEAFF
TRBV5-1	NA	NA	TRBJ2-1	TGCGCCAGCAGCTTGTCCGGGCAGGGAGCCTACAATGAGCAGTTCTTC	CASSLSGQGAYNEQFF
TRBV11-2	NA	NA	TRBJ2-4	TGTGCCAGCAGCTTGAGGGAAAAAAACATTCAGTACTTC	CASSLREKNIQYF
TRBV28	NA	NA	TRBJ2-2	TGTGCCAGCAGTTTATTCAGGGTCGCGGGGGAGCTGTTTTTT	CASSLFRVAGELFF
TRBV12-3/TRBV12-4	NA	NA	TRBJ2-2	TGTGCCAGCAGCAAGGTCCGGATAGGCGGGGAGCTGTTTTTT	CASSKVRIGGELFF
TRBV4-2	NA	TRBD1	TRBJ1-1	TGTGCCATCGGCCCTGGGACAGTGAACACTGAAGCTTTCTTT	CAIGPGTVNTEAFF
TRBV4-2	NA	NA	TRBJ2-5	TGTGCCAGCAGCCAAGATAAGGCTCAGGAGACCCAGTACTTC	CASSQDKAQETQYF
TRBV24-1	NA	NA	TRBJ1-2	TGTGCCACCAGTGATCTCACATACAATGGCTACACCTTC	CATSDLTYNGYTF